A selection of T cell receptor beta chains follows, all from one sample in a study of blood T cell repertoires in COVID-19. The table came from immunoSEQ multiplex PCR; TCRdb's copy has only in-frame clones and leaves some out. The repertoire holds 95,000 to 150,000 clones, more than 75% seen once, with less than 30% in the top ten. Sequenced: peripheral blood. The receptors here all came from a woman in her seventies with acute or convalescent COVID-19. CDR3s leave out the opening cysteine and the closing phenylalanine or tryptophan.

CDR3 protein: ASSLTRGEQY
V gene: TRBV5-1
J gene: TRBJ2-7

CDR3 protein: ASSQEGTVASDTQY
V gene: TRBV4-1
J gene: TRBJ2-3

CDR3 protein: ASSGGPGQPQH
V gene: TRBV7-6
J gene: TRBJ1-5

CDR3 protein: ASSPGTYQETQY
V gene: TRBV18
J gene: TRBJ2-5

CDR3 protein: ASTSSYNSPLH
V gene: TRBV6-5
J gene: TRBJ1-6

CDR3 protein: ASKGTGEIGTQY
V gene: TRBV9
J gene: TRBJ2-3

CDR3 protein: ASSRDFLPIYGYT
V gene: TRBV19
J gene: TRBJ1-2

CDR3 protein: ASSLLTGSGYT
V gene: TRBV7-9
J gene: TRBJ1-2

CDR3 protein: ASSLGQGGEKLF
V gene: TRBV7-9
J gene: TRBJ1-4

CDR3 protein: ASSSWDRDNSPLH
V gene: TRBV27
J gene: TRBJ1-6

CDR3 protein: ASSFALAYNEQF
V gene: TRBV2
J gene: TRBJ2-1

CDR3 protein: ASSPRTGTEAGELF
V gene: TRBV3-1/TRBV3-2
J gene: TRBJ2-2

CDR3 protein: ASSTGYSYEQY
V gene: TRBV6-5
J gene: TRBJ2-7

CDR3 protein: ATSDETGNTEAF
V gene: TRBV24-1
J gene: TRBJ1-1

CDR3 protein: SVPLAWTGTGYT
V gene: TRBV29-1
J gene: TRBJ1-2

CDR3 protein: ASSRTGLGYEQY
V gene: TRBV4-2
J gene: TRBJ2-7

CDR3 protein: ASTRQGGLLDEQF
V gene: TRBV11-2
J gene: TRBJ2-1

CDR3 protein: ASSSLTGASSYNSPLH
V gene: TRBV7-9
J gene: TRBJ1-6

CDR3 protein: ASRLYENRELNQPQH
V gene: TRBV12-2
J gene: TRBJ1-5

CDR3 protein: ASSPPGTGVSPLH
V gene: TRBV7-8
J gene: TRBJ1-6

CDR3 protein: ASSSGQENTGELF
V gene: TRBV5-7
J gene: TRBJ2-2

CDR3 protein: ASSPGDSGNTDTQY
V gene: TRBV7-2
J gene: TRBJ2-3

CDR3 protein: AISASRGGRTEKLF
V gene: TRBV10-3
J gene: TRBJ2-2

CDR3 protein: ASSLVGGPYEQY
V gene: TRBV13
J gene: TRBJ2-7

CDR3 protein: ASSLGQNYGYT
V gene: TRBV12-3/TRBV12-4
J gene: TRBJ1-2